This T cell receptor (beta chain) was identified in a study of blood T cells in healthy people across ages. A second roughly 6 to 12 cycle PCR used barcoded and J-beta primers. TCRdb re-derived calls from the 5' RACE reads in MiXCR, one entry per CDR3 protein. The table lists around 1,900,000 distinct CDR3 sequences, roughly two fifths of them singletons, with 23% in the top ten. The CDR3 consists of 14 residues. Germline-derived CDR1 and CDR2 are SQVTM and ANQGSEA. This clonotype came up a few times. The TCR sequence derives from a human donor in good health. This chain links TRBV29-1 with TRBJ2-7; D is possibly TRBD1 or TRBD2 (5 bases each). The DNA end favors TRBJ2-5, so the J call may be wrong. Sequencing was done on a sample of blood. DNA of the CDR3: TGCAGCGCAGCCCGTGGGGGACGAGGTGAGACCCAGTACTTC. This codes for CSAARGGRGETQYF.